The 9 T cell receptor beta chains in this list originate from one sample, sequenced in a study of beta chain features in type 1 diabetes. Reverse transcription of all isolated RNA meant that expressed TCRB transcripts were sequenced. The method was immunoSEQ multiplex PCR; TCRdb's version includes in-frame clones alone and lacks a portion of them. This table has 300,000 to 400,000 clones, roughly 8% appearing once. The specimen sequenced was central memory CD4+ T cells from blood. Source of these receptors: a woman aged 18 to 35 in good health.

This clone was seen only a few times. This chain joins TRBV18 and TRBJ2-1, with a tentative D call TRBD2 (6 bases). The CDR3 length is 13 residues. Germline CDR1 and CDR2: KGHSH and LQKENI. V lost 6 bases to trimming and J lost 10 bases, with 16 bases between them. The CDR3 sequence: CASSSGSREEQFF. The CDR3 DNA follows: TGTGCCAGCTCGTCGGGGAGTCGGGAGGAGCAGTTCTTC.

CDR3 sequence: CASSLSPTGELFF. The DNA for the CDR3 is TGTGCCAGCAGCTTATCCCCTACCGGGGAGCTGTTTTTT. The V and J genes are TRBV7-4 and TRBJ2-2; unclear D gene. The ends were cut back, 2 bases at V and 5 bases at J, with 6 bases in the middle. CDR3 length: 13 amino acids. Germline CDR1 and CDR2: SGHVT and SQSDAQ.

This clone was seen more than once but under ten times. CDR3 coding DNA: TGTGCCAGCAGTCAGGGGGCCGGGGAGCTGTTTTTT. It encodes CASSQGAGELFF. The chain has TRBV7-2 and TRBJ2-2; 7 bases fit TRBD1. CDR3 length: 12 residues. With V trimmed by 6 bases and J by 6 bases, 1 base remained unmatched. Germline CDR1 is SGHTA and CDR2 is FQGNSA.

The CDR3 region is CASSYRGVTEAFF. The CDR3 bases are TGTGCCAGCAGTTACAGGGGAGTCACTGAAGCTTTCTTT. J is TRBJ1-1 and V is TRBV6-5; D might be TRBD1 (5 bases). The CDR3 spans 13 residues. CDR1 MNHEY and CDR2 SVGAGI come from the germline V gene. V lost 2 bases and J 4 bases, leaving 8 bases between the germline ends.

This chain joins TRBV6-1 and TRBJ2-5; TRBD1 matches at 8 bases. The CDR3 length is 16 residues. The germline CDR1 and CDR2 sequences are MNHNS and SASEGT. J was trimmed by 3 bases and V by 4 bases; bases with no gene match: 10. The CDR3 sequence: CASSGWGNRGEETQYF. The CDR3 bases are TGTGCCAGCAGTGGGTGGGGAAACAGGGGGGAAGAGACCCAGTACTTC.

This clone was counted many times. V and J are TRBV6-5 and TRBJ2-7; tentative D call: TRBD2 (6 bases). The CDR3 covers 13 residues. Trimming cost V 2 bases and J 4 bases, with 9 bases left between them. Germline CDR1 and CDR2: MNHEY and SVGAGI. As DNA, the CDR3 is TGTGCCAGCAGTTACAGAGGAGGGTACGAGCAGTACTTC. This encodes CASSYRGGYEQYF.

The table lists this clone with many counts. The sample carries other DNA sequences with the same CDR3. J is TRBJ1-2 and V is TRBV4-3; no firm D call. V gave up 0 bases and J gave up 6 bases, with 8 bases separating them. Per the germline V gene, CDR1 is LGHNA and CDR2 is YSLEER. The CDR3 consists of 13 residues. The CDR3 DNA sequence: TGCGCCAGCAGCCAAGATGGCGGGGATGGCTACACCTTC. Translation: CASSQDGGDGYTF.

In this sample, this clone turned up a few times. The chain joins TRBV19 to TRBJ1-2; TRBD1 might be the D (5 bases). Germline values: CDR1 LNHDA, CDR2 SQIVND (reference sequence). This CDR3 has 14 amino acids. Trimming removed 7 bases at V and 2 bases at J, with 14 bases between. DNA for the CDR3: TGTGCCAGTAACGAGAGGGGCGGCAACTATGGCTACACCTTC. Translated: CASNERGGNYGYTF. Based on the CDR3 plus reference TRBV19 and TRBJ1-2, the full variable domain is DGGITQSPKYLFRKEGQNVTLSCEQNLNHDAMYWYRQDPGQGLRLIYYSQIVNDFQKGDIAEGYSVSREKKESFPLTVTSAQKNPTAFYLCASNERGGNYGYTFGSGTRLTVV.

In this sample, this clone turned up many times. Other DNA sequences in this specimen translate into the identical CDR3. DNA for the CDR3: TGTGCCAGCAGCTTGAGTGGACAAGAGACCCAGTACTTC. Protein: CASSLSGQETQYF. The chain has TRBV7-3 and TRBJ2-5, with no clear D. V shed 3 bases and J shed 2 bases, with 7 bases lying between them. The CDR3 has 13 residues. Per germline, CDR1 SGHTA and CDR2 FQGTGA. The variable domain in full, with the rest retrieved from reference TRBV7-3 and TRBJ2-5, is GAGVSQTPSNKVTEKGKYVELRCDPISGHTALYWYRQSLGQGPEFLIYFQGTGAADDSGLPNDRFFAVRPEGSVSTLKIQRTERGDSAVYLCASSLSGQETQYFGPGTRLLVL.